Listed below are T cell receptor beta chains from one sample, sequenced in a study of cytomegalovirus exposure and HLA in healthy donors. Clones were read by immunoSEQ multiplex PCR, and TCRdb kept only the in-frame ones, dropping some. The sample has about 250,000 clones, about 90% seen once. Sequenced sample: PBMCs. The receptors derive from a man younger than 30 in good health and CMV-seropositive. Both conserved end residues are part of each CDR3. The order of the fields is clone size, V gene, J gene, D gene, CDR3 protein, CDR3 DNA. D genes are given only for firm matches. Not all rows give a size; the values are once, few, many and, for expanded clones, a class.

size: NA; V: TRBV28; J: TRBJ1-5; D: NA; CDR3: CASSVGARGNQPQHF; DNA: TGTGCCAGCAGCGTGGGGGCCAGGGGTAATCAGCCCCAGCATTTT
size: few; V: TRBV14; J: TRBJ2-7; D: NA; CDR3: CASSQAYRPYEQYF; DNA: TGTGCCAGCAGCCAAGCGTACAGACCCTACGAGCAGTACTTC
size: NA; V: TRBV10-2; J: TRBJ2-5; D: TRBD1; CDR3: CASAGTGRSETQYF; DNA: TGCGCCAGCGCCGGGACAGGGCGTTCGGAGACCCAGTACTTC
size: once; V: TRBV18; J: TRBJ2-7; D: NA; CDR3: CASSPAAGMYEQYF; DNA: TGTGCCAGCTCACCAGCGGCAGGGATGTACGAGCAGTACTTC
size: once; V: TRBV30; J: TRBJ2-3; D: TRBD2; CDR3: CAWRDTSGRAWDTQYF; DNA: TGTGCCTGGAGGGATACTAGCGGGAGGGCCTGGGATACGCAGTATTTT
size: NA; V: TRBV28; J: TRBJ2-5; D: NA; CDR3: CASTPGAVRETQYF; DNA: TGTGCCAGCACCCCGGGGGCAGTTCGAGAGACCCAGTACTTC
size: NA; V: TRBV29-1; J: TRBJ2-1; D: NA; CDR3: CSVEQNLGTYNEQFF; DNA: TGCAGCGTTGAGCAGAACCTAGGCACCTACAATGAGCAGTTCTTC
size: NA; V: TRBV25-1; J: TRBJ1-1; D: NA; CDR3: CASINRVGTEAFF; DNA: TGTGCCAGCATCAATCGGGTGGGCACTGAAGCTTTCTTT
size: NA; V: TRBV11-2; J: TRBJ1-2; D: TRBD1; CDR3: CASSLGQGYGYTF; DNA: TGTGCCAGCAGCTTAGGACAGGGGTATGGCTACACCTTC
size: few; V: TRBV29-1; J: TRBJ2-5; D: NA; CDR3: CSVDRVETQYF; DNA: TGCAGCGTTGACAGGGTAGAGACCCAGTACTTC
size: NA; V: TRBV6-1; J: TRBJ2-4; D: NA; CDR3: CASRTGNAAIQYF; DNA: TGTGCCAGCAGAACAGGGAACGCGGCCATTCAGTACTTC
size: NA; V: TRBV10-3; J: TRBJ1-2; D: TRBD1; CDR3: CAINPGQGASGYTF; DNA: TGTGCCATCAATCCGGGACAGGGGGCTTCGGGCTACACCTTC
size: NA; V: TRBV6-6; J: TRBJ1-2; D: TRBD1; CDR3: CASSLDRGAYGYTF; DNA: TGTGCCAGCAGCCTGGACAGGGGCGCCTATGGCTACACCTTC
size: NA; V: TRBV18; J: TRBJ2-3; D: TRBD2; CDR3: CASTRLAGGGTDTQYF; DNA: TGTGCCAGCACCCGACTAGCGGGAGGGGGCACAGATACGCAGTATTTT
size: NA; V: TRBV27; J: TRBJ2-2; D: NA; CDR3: CASSLRGVPNGELFF; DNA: TGTGCCAGCAGCCTCCGCGGGGTACCCAACGGGGAGCTGTTTTTT
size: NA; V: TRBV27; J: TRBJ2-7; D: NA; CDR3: CASSSPPGQQYF; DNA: TGTGCCAGCAGTTCCCCACCGGGACAGCAGTACTTC
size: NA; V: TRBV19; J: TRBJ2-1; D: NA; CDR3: CASSIEGSSYNEQFF; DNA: TGTGCCAGTAGTATTGAGGGAAGCTCCTACAATGAGCAGTTCTTC
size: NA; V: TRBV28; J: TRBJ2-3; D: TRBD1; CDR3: CASSPLGQTLITDTQYF; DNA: TGTGCCAGCAGCCCCTTGGGACAGACGCTTATCACAGATACGCAGTATTTT
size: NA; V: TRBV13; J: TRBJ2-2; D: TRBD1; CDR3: CASSLGQGISGELFF; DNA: TGTGCCAGCAGCTTGGGACAGGGAATTTCCGGGGAGCTGTTTTTT
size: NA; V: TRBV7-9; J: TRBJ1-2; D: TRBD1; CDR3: CASSPRWPPDIGTDYGYTF; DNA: TGTGCCAGCAGCCCTAGGTGGCCCCCTGACATCGGGACAGACTATGGCTACACCTTC
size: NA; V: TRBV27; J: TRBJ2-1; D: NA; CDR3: CASSLGPGHEQFF; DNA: TGTGCCAGCAGTTTAGGTCCAGGACATGAGCAGTTCTTC
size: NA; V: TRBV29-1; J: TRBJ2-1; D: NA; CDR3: CSVELEQSSYNEQFF; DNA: TGCAGCGTAGAACTAGAGCAAAGCTCCTACAATGAGCAGTTCTTC
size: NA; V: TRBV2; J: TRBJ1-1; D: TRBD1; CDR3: CASSDTGTGGVNTEAFF; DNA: TGTGCCAGCAGCGACACCGGGACAGGGGGCGTGAACACTGAAGCTTTCTTT
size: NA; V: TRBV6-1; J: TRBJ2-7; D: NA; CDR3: CASSGTVGGWSYEQYF; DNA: TGTGCCAGCAGTGGGACCGTCGGGGGTTGGTCCTACGAGCAGTACTTC
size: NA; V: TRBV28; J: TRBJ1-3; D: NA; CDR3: CASSPQGTGNTIYF; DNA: TGTGCCAGCAGTCCCCAGGGTACTGGAAACACCATATATTTT
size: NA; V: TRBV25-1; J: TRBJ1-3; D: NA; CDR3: CASRGDSLSGNTIYF; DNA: TGTGCCAGCAGGGGAGACAGCCTCTCTGGAAACACCATATATTTT
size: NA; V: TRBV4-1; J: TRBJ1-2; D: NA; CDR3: CASSQVGRPGHGYTF; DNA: TGCGCCAGCAGCCAAGTGGGCAGGCCCGGACATGGCTACACCTTC
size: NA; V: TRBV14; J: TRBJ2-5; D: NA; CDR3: CASSQDPPFIQDF; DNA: TGTGCCAGCAGCCAAGACCCCCCTTTCATTCAGGACTTC
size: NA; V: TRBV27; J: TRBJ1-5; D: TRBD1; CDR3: CASSEGGGRPQHF; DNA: TGTGCCAGCAGTGAAGGAGGGGGCAGGCCCCAGCATTTT
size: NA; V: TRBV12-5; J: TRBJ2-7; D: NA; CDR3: CASGYAGRRYEQYF; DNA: TGTGCTAGTGGTTACGCGGGAAGAAGATACGAGCAGTACTTC
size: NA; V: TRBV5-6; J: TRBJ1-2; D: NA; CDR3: CASSLSPPAGYTF; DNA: TGTGCCAGCAGCTTAAGTCCTCCAGCTGGCTACACCTTC
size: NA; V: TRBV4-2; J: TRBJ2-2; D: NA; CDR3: CASSGTRSGELFF; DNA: TGTGCCAGCAGCGGAACTAGATCCGGGGAGCTGTTTTTT
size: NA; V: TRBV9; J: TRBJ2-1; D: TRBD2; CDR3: CASSTGLAASSYNEQFF; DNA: TGTGCCAGCAGCACGGGACTAGCGGCCAGCTCCTACAATGAGCAGTTCTTC
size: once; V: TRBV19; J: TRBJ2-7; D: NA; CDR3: CASSFTRGYEQYF; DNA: TGTGCCAGTAGTTTCACGAGGGGCTACGAGCAGTACTTC